This T cell receptor beta chain was sequenced in a study of cytomegalovirus exposure and HLA in healthy donors. At the level of the study: Drawn from HLA-typed donors, tens of millions of unique TCRs were held in an early data release.

The PCR contained 60 Vbeta and 13 Jbeta primers. Some clones are missing from TCRdb's copy, which holds only in-frame ones; the method was immunoSEQ multiplex PCR. In the table there are 100,000 to 120,000 clones, 79% of which are singletons. Findings and limits, study-wide: DRB1 had the most TCR associations and HLA-C the fewest, a later analysis found, with rates varying by HLA locus. TCR beta V segments were, for the most part, productive about 87% or about 30% of the time in an earlier analysis. Analysis was carried out at a later point, and it linked a missense DCLRE1C variant to TCR beta V- and J-gene trimming.

Remarks on this clone: What it binds is unknown.

The V end lost 7 bases, the J end lost 1 base, and 7 bases lay between the germline ends. The length of the CDR3 is 12 residues. The germline CDR1 and CDR2 sequences are LNHDA and SQIVND (reference sequence). Input material: PBMCs. The receptor's source is a man aged 25-45 years in good health and CMV-seropositive. The V gene is TRBV19, the J gene TRBJ1-2; D remains ambiguous. The CDR3 loop reads CASTGRNYGYTF. The CDR3 bases are TGTGCCAGTACTGGGCGTAACTATGGCTACACCTTC.